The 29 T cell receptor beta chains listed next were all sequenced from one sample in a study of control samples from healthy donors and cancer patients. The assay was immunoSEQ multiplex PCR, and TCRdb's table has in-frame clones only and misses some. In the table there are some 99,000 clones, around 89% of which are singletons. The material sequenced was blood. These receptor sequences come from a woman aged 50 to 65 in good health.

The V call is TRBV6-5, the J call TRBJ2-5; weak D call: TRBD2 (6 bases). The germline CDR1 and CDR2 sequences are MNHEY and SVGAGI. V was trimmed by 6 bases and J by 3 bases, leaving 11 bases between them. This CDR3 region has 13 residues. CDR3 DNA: TGTGCCAGCAGAGGGACTGCCGAAGAGACCCAGTACTTC. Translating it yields CASRGTAEETQYF.

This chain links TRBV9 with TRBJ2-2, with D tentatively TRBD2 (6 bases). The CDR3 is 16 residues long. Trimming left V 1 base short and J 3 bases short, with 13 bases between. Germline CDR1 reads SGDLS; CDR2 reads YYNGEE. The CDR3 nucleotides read TGTGCCAGCAGCGTAAATTCGGGGGTCTACACCGGGGAGCTGTTTTTT. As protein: CASSVNSGVYTGELFF.

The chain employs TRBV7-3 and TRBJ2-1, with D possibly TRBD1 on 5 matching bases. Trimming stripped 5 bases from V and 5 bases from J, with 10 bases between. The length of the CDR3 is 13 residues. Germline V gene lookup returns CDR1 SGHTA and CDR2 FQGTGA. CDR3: CASSPGRDNEQFF. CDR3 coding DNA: TGTGCCAGCAGCCCCGGCAGGGACAATGAGCAGTTCTTC.

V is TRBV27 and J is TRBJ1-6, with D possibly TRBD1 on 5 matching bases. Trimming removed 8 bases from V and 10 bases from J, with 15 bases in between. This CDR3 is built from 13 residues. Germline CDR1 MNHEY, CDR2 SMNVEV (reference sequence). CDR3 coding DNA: TGTGCCAGCCAGGCCACAAGGGGCTCACCCCTCCACTTT. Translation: CASQATRGSPLHF.

As DNA, the CDR3 is TGTGCCAGCAGCTTTACAGCCGGTGGGGCTGAAGCTTTCTTT. Its translation is CASSFTAGGAEAFF. V is TRBV11-2 and J is TRBJ1-1, with D unclear. The length of the CDR3 is 14 residues. Germline V gene data show CDR1 as SGHAT and CDR2 as FQNNGV. Trimming stripped 3 bases from V and 6 bases from J, with 14 bases between.

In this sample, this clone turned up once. The CDR3 is CASSLGMNTEAFF. The CDR3 DNA reads as TGTGCCAGCAGTCTGGGCATGAACACTGAAGCTTTCTTT. V gene TRBV25-1 combines with J gene TRBJ1-1; D call uncertain. V was clipped by 5 bases and J by 0 bases, with 7 bases between them. The V gene's germline CDR1 is MGHDK and CDR2 SYGVNS. This CDR3 region has 13 residues.

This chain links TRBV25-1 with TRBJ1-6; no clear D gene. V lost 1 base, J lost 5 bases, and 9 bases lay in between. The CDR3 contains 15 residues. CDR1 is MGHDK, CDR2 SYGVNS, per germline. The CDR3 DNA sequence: TGTGCCAGCAGTGAATGGGAGTTCAATAATTCACCCCTCCACTTT. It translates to CASSEWEFNNSPLHF.

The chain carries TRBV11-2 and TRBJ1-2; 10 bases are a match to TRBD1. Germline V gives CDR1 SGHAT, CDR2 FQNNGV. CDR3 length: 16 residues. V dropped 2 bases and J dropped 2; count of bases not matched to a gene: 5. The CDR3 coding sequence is TGTGCCAGCAGCTTATTGGGACAGGGGCAGAACTATGGCTACACCTTC. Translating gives CASSLLGQGQNYGYTF.

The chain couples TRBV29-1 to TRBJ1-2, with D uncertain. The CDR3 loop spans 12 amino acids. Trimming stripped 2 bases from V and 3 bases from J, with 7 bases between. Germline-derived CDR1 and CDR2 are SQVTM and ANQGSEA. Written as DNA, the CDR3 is TGCAGCGTTGAAATCGGGTACTATGGCTACACCTTC. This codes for CSVEIGYYGYTF.

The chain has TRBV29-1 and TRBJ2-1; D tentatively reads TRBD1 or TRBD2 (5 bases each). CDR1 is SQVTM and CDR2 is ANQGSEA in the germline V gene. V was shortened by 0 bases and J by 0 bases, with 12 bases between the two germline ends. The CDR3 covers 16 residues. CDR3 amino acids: CSVEEGVRSSYNEQFF. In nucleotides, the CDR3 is TGCAGCGTTGAAGAGGGGGTACGAAGCTCCTACAATGAGCAGTTCTTC.

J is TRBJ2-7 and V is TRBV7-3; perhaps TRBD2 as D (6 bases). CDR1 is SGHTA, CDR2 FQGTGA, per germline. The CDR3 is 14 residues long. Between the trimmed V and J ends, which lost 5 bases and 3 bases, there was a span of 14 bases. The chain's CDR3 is CASSPYAGSYEQYF. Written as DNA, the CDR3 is TGTGCCAGCAGCCCTTACGCGGGGAGCTACGAGCAGTACTTC.

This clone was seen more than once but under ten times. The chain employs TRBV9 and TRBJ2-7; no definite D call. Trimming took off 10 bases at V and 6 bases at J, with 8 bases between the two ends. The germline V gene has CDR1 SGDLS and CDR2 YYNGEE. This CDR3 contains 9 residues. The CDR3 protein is CAPGGEQYV. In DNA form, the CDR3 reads TGTGCCCCAGGTGGCGAGCAGTACGTC.

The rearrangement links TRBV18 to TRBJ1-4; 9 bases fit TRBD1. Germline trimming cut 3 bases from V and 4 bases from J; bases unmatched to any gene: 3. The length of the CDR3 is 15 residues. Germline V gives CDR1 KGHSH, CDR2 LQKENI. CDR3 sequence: CASSPPGQGNEKLFF. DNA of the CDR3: TGTGCCAGCTCACCCCCGGGACAGGGTAATGAAAAACTGTTTTTT. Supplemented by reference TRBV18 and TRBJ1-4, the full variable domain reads NAGVMQNPRHLVRRRGQEARLRCSPMKGHSHVYWYRQLPEEGLKFMVYLQKENIIDESGMPKERFSAEFPKEGPSILRIQQVVRGDSAAYFCASSPPGQGNEKLFFGSGTQLSVL.

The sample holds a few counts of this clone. This CDR3 reads CASSRVGQPQHF. DNA for the CDR3: TGTGCCAGCAGTCGGGTCGGTCAGCCCCAGCATTTT. V is TRBV6-2 or TRBV6-3 and J is TRBJ1-5, with D unclear. The CDR3 has 12 residues. Between the trimmed V and J ends, which lost 5 bases and 6 bases, there was a span of 8 bases. Per the germline V gene, CDR1 is MNHEY and CDR2 is SVGEGT.

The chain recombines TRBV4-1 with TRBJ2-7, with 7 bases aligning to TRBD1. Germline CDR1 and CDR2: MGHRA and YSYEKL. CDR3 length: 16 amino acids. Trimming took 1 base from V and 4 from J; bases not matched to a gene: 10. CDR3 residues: CASSQASGTVPYEQYF. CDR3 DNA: TGCGCCAGCAGCCAAGCCTCCGGGACAGTACCTTACGAGCAGTACTTC.

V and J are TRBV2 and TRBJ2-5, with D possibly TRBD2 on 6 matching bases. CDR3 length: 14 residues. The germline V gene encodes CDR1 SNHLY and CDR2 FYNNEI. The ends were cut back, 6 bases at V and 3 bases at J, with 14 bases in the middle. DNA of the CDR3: TGTGCCAGCAGCTGGGGGGTTCGGAAAGAGACCCAGTACTTC. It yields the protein CASSWGVRKETQYF.

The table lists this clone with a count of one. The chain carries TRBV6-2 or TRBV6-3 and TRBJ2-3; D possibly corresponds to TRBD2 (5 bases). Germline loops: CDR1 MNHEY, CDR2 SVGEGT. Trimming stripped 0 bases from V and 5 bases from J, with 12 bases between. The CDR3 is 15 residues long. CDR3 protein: CASSYSVSGRDTQYF. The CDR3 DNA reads TGTGCCAGCAGTTACTCGGTGTCGGGAAGAGATACGCAGTATTTT.

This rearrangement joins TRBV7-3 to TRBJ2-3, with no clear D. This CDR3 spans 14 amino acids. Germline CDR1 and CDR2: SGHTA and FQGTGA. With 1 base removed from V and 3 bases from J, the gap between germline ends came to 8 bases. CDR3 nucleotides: TGTGCCAGCAGCTTAAAACAACGGACAGATACGCAGTATTTT. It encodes CASSLKQRTDTQYF.

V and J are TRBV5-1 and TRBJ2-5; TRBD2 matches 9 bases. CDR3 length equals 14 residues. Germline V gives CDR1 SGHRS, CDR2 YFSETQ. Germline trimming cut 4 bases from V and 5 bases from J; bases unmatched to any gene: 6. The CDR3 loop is CASSPRAGGETQYF. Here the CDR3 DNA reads TGCGCCAGCAGCCCAAGGGCGGGGGGGGAGACCCAGTACTTC.

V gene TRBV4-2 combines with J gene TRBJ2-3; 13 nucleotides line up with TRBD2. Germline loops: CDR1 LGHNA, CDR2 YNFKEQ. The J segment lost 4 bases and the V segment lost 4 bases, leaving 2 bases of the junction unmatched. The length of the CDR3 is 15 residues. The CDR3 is CASSLTSGGADTQYF. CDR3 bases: TGTGCCAGCAGCCTTACTAGCGGGGGGGCAGATACGCAGTATTTT.

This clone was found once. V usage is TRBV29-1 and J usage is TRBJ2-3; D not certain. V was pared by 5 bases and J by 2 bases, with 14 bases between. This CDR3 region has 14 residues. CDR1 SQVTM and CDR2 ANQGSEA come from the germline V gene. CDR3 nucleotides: TGCAGCGTTTCCTCCCGTCCCTTCACAGATACGCAGTATTTT. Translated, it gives CSVSSRPFTDTQYF.

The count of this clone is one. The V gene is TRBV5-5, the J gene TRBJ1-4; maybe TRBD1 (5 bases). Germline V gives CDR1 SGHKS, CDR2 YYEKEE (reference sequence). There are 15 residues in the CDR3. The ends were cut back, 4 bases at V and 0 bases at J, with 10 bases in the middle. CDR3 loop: CASSRDFSTNEKLFF. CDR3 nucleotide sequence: TGTGCCAGCAGCCGGGACTTTTCAACTAATGAAAAACTGTTTTTT.

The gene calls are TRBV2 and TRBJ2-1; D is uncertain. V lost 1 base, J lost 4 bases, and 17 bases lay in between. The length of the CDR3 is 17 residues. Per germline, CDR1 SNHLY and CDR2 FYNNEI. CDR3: CASSEDPATWVYNEQFF. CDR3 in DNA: TGTGCCAGCAGTGAAGATCCCGCTACATGGGTATACAATGAGCAGTTCTTC.

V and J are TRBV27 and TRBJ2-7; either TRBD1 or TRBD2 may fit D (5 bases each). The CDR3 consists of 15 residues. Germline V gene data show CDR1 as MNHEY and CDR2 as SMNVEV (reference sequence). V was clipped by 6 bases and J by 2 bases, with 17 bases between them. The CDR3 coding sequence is TGTGCCAGCAGAAGGGACGGGACGCCAACCTACGAGCAGTACTTC. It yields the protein CASRRDGTPTYEQYF.

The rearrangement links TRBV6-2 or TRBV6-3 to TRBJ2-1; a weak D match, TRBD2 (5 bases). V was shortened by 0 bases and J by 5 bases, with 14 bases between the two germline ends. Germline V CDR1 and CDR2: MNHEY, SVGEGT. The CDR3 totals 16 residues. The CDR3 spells CASSYSSLAYDNEQFF. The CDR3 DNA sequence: TGTGCCAGCAGTTACTCAAGCCTAGCTTACGACAATGAGCAGTTCTTC.

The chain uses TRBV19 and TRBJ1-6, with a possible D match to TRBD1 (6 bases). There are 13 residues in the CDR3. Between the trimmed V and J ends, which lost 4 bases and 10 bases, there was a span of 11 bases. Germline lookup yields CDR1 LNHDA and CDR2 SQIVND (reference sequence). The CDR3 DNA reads TGTGCCAGTAGTAGCCAGGGGCGCTCACCCCTCCACTTT. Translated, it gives CASSSQGRSPLHF. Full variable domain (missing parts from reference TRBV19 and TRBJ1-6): DGGITQSPKYLFRKEGQNVTLSCEQNLNHDAMYWYRQDPGQGLRLIYYSQIVNDFQKGDIAEGYSVSREKKESFPLTVTSAQKNPTAFYLCASSSQGRSPLHFGNGTRLTVT.

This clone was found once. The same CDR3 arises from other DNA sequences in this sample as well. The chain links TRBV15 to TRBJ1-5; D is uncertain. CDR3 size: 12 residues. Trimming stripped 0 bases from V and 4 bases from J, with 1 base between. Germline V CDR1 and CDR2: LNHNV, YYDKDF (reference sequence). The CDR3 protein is CATSRENQPQHF. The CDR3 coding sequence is TGTGCCACCAGCAGAGAGAATCAGCCCCAGCATTTT. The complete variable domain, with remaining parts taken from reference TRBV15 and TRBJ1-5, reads DAMVIQNPRYQVTQFGKPVTLSCSQTLNHNVMYWYQQKSSQAPKLLFHYYDKDFNNEADTPDNFQSRRPNTSFCFLDIRSPGLGDTAMYLCATSRENQPQHFGDGTRLSIL.

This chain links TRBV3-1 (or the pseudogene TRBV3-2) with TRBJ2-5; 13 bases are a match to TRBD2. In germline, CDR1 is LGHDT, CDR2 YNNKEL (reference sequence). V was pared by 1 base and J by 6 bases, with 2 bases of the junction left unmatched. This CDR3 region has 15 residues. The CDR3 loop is CASSQGTSGSQTQYF. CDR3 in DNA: TGTGCCAGCAGCCAAGGGACTAGCGGGAGTCAGACCCAGTACTTC.

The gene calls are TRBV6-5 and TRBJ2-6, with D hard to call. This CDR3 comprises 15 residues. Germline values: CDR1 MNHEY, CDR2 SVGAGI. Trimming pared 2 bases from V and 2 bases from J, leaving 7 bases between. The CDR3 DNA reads TGTGCCAGCAGTTACGAAAGCCCTGGGGCCAACGTCCTGACTTTC. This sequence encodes CASSYESPGANVLTF.